This TCR beta chain was found in a study of cytomegalovirus exposure and HLA in healthy donors. As for the study in general: Researchers previously reported finding fewer than 120 million unique TCR beta sequences from about 170 million T cells.

Comment on this clone: Its antigen remains unidentified.

Trimming cost V 4 bases and J 0 bases, with 19 bases left between them. The CDR3 has 17 residues. Germline lookup yields CDR1 MNHNS and CDR2 SASEGT. PCR involved 60 Vbeta and 13 Jbeta primers. The table came from immunoSEQ multiplex PCR; TCRdb's copy has only in-frame clones and leaves some out. In the table there are around 80,000 clones, 74% of which are singletons. The study's findings and limits: The authors judged a highly shared variant cluster likely a sequencing artifact.

The origin of this receptor is a man aged 35-49 years in good health and CMV-seropositive. Sequencing was performed on PBMCs. The genes are TRBV6-1 and TRBJ2-7; perhaps TRBD1 as D (5 bases). The CDR3 DNA sequence: TGTGCCAGCAGTGGACTGGTCGGCAGGGTAAACTCCTACGAGCAGTACTTC. It encodes CASSGLVGRVNSYEQYF.